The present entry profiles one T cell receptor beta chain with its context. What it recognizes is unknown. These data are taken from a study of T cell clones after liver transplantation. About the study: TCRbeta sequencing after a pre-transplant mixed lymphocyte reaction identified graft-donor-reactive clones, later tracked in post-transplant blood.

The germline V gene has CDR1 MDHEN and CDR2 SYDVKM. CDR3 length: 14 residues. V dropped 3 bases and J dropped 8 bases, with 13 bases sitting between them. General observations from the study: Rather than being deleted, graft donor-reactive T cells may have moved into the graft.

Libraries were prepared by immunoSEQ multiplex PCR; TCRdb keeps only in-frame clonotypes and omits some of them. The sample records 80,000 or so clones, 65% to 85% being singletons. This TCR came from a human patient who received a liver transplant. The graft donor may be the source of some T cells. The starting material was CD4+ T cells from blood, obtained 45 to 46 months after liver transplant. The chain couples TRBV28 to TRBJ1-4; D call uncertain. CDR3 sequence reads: CASSFSGLPEKLFF. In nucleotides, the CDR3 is TGTGCCAGCAGTTTCTCGGGATTACCCGAAAAACTGTTTTTT.